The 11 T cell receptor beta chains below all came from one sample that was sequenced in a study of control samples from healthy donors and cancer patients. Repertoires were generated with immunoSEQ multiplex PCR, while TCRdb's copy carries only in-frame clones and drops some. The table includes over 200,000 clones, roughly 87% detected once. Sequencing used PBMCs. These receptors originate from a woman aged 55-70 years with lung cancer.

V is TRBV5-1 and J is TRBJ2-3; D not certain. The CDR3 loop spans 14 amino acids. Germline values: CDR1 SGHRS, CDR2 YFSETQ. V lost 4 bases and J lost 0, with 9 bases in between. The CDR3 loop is CASSPGQSTDTQYF. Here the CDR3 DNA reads TGCGCCAGCAGCCCGGGCCAGAGCACAGATACGCAGTATTTT.

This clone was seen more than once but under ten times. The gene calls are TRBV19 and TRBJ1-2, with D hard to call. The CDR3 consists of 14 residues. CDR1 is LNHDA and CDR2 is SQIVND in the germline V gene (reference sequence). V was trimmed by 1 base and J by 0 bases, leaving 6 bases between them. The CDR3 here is CASSIGQANYGYTF. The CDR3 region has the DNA TGTGCCAGTAGTATAGGACAAGCTAACTATGGCTACACCTTC.

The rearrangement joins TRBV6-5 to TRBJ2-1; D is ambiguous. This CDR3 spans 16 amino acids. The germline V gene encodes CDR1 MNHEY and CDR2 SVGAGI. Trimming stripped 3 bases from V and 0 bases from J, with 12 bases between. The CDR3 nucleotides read TGTGCCAGCAGTTATAGAGCCCGGAACTCCTACAATGAGCAGTTCTTC. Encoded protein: CASSYRARNSYNEQFF.

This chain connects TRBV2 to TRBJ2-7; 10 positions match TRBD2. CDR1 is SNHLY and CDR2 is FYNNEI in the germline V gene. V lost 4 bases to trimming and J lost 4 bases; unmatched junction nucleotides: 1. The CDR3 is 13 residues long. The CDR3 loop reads CASSVTSGYEQYF. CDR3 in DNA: TGTGCCAGCAGTGTGACTAGCGGGTACGAGCAGTACTTC. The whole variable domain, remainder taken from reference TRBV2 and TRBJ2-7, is EPEVTQTPSHQVTQMGQEVILRCVPISNHLYFYWYRQILGQKVEFLVSFYNNEISEKSEIFDDQFSVERPDGSNFTLKIRSTKLEDSAMYFCASSVTSGYEQYFGPGTRLTVT.

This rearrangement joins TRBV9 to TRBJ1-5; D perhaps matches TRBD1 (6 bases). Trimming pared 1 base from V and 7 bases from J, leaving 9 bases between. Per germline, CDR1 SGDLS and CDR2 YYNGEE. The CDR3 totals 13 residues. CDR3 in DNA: TGTGCCAGCAGCGTATCAGGGGAACAGCCCCAGCATTTT. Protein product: CASSVSGEQPQHF.

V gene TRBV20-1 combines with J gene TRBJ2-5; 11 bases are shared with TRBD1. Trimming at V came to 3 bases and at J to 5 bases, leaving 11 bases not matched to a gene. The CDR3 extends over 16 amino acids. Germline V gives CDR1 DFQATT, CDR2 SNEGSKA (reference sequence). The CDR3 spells CSASGGGQGAPETQYF. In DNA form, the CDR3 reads TGCAGTGCTAGTGGTGGAGGACAGGGGGCGCCGGAGACCCAGTACTTC.

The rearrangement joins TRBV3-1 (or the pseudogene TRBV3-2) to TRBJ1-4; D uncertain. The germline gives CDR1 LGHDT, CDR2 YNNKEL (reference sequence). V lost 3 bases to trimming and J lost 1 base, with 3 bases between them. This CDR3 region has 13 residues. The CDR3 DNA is TGTGCCAGCAGCCAGTTAACTAATGAAAAACTGTTTTTT. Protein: CASSQLTNEKLFF.

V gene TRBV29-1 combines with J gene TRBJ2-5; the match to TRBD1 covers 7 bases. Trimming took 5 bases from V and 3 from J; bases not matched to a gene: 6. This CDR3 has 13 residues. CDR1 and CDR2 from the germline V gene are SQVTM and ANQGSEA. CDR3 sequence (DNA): TGCAGCGTTTCCGGGACAGAAAAAGAGACCCAGTACTTC. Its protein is CSVSGTEKETQYF.

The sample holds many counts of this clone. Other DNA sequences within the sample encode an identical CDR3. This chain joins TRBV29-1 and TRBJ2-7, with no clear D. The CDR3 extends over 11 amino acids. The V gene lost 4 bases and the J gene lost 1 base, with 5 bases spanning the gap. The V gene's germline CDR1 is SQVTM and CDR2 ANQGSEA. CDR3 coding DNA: TGCAGCGTTGGAACTTCCTACGAGCAGTACTTC. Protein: CSVGTSYEQYF.

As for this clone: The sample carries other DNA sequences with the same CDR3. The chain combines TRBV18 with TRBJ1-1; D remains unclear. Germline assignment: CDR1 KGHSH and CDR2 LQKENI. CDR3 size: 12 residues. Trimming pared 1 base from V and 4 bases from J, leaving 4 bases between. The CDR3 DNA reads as TGTGCCAGCTCACCACAAGGCACTGAAGCTTTCTTT. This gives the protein CASSPQGTEAFF.

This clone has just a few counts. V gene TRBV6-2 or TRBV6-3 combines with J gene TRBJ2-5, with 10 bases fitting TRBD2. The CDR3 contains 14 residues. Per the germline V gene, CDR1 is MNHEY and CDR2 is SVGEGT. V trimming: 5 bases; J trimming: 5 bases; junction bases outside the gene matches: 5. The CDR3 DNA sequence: TGTGCCAGCAGTAGCGGGAGGGCCCTGGAGACCCAGTACTTC. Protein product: CASSSGRALETQYF.